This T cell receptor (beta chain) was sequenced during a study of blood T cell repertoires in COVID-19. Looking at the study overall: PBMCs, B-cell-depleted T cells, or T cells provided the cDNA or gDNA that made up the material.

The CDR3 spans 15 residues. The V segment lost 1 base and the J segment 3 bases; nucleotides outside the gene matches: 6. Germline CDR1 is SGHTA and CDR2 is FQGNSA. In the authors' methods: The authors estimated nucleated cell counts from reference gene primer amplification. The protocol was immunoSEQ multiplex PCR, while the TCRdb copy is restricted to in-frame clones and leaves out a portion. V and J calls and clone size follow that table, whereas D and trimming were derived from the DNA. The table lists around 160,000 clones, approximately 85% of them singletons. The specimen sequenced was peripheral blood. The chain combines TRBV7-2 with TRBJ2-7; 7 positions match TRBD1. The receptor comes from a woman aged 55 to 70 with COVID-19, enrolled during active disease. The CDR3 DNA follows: TGTGCCAGCAGCTTAGGGTGGGGACAGATCTACGAGCAGTACTTC. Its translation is CASSLGWGQIYEQYF.